These T cell receptor beta chains were read from a single sample in a study of blood T cell repertoires in COVID-19. TCRdb's copy holds only in-frame clones and misses some; the assay was immunoSEQ multiplex PCR. The table shows around 140,000 clones, with almost 90% occurring only once. The sequencing input was peripheral blood. These receptors all come from a woman aged 55-69 years with acute or convalescent COVID-19. Each CDR3 is given with its conserved first and last residue. Clone size is stated in some rows and not others, as once, few, many or a class when expanded.

once | TRBV7-3 | CASSPSISSGANVLTF
. | TRBV7-2 | CASSLVGSSYNSPLHF
once | TRBV2 | CASSLGLAGLRDTQYF
once | TRBV9 | CASTTSGGLADTQYF
. | TRBV7-3 | CASSLSKSHQAFF
. | TRBV6-5 | CASSTNGDPGNTIYF
. | TRBV4-3 | CASSQDQGAIIEAFF
. | TRBV7-2 | CASSRLNYGYTF
. | TRBV29-1 | CSVGQNYEQYF
. | TRBV5-1 | CASSLYAGVETQYF